The T cell receptor beta chain under discussion was sequenced for a study of blood T cells in healthy people across ages. Germline V CDR1 and CDR2: DFQATT, SNEGSKA (reference sequence). The CDR3 runs to 15 residues. V lost 0 bases, J lost 4 bases, and 15 bases lay in between. A sample-barcoded 5' primer and a J-beta primer mix were used in a second PCR of about 7 to 11 cycles. Each cDNA molecule received a tag from a template-switch adaptor that had 12 random nucleotides. In TCRdb, the 5' RACE reads were re-called with MiXCR into one record per CDR3 protein. The data show 1.5 million to 1.9 million distinct CDR3 sequences, under 55% seen once.

This sequence was found in a woman under 30 in good health. The material sequenced was blood. The chain is built from TRBV20-1 and TRBJ1-2; a weak D match, TRBD1 (5 bases). In nucleotides, the CDR3 is TGCAGTGCTAGAGATCCAGGGCAGATGTGCTATGGCTACACCTTC. Amino acid sequence: CSARDPGQMCYGYTF.